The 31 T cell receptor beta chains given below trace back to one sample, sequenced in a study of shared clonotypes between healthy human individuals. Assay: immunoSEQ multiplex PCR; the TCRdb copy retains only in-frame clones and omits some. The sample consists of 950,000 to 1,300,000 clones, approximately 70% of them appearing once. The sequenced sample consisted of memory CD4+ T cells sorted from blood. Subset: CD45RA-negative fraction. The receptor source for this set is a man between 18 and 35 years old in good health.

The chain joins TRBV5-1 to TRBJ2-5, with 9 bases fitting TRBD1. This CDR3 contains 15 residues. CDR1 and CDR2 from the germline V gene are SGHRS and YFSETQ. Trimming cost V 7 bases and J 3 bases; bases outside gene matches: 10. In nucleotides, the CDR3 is TGCGCCAGCGCAGGACAGGGGAGAAGAGAAGAGACCCAGTACTTC. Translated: CASAGQGRREETQYF.

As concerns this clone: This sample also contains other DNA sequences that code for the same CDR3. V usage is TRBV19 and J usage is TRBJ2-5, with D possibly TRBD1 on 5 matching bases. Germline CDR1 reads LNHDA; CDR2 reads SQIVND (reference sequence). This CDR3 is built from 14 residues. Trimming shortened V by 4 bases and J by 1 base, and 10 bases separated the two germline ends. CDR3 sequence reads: CASSTRQIQETQYF. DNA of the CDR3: TGTGCCAGTAGTACCCGACAGATCCAAGAGACCCAGTACTTC.

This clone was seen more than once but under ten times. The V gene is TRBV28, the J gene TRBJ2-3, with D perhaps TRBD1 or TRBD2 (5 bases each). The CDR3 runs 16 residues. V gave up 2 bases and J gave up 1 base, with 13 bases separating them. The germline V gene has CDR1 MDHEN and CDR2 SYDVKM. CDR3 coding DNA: TGTGCCAGCAGTTTAGGAGGCAGGGTGGGCACAGATACGCAGTATTTT. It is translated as CASSLGGRVGTDTQYF.

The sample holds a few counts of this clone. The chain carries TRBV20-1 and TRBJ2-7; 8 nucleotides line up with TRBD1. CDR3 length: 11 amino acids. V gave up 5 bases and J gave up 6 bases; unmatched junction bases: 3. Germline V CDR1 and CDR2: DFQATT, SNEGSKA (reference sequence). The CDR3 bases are TGCAGTGCTGACAGGGGTAGCGAGCAGTACTTC. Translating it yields CSADRGSEQYF.

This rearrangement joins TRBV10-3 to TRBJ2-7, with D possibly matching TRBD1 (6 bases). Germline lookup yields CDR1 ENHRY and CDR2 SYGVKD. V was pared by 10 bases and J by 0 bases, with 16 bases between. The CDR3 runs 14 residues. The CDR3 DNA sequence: TGTGCCACCCGTCCAGGGGATTACTCCTACGAGCAGTACTTC. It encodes CATRPGDYSYEQYF.

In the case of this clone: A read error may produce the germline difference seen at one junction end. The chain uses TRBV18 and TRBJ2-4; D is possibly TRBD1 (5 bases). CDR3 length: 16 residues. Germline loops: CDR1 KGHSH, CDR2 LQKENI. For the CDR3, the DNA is TGTGCCAGCTCAAGGGGCCCTCTCGTAGCCGAAAACATTCAGTACTTC. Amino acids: CASSRGPLVAENIQYF.

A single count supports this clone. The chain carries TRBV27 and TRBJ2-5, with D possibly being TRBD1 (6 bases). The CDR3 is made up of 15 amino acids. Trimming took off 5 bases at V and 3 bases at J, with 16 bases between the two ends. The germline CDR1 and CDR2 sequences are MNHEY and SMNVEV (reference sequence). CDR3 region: CASSTRQDPKETQYF. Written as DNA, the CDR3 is TGTGCCAGCAGTACCCGACAGGACCCAAAAGAGACCCAGTACTTC.

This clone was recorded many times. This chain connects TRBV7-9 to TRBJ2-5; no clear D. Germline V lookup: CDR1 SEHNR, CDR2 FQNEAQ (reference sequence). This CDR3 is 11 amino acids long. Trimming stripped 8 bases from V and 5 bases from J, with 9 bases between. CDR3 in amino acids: CASGYMETQYF. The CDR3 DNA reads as TGTGCCAGCGGCTATATGGAGACCCAGTACTTC.

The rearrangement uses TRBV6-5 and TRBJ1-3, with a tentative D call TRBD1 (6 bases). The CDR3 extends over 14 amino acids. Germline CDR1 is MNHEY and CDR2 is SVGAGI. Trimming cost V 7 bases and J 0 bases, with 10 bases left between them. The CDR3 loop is CASNGGHSGNTIYF. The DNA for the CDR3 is TGTGCCAGCAATGGGGGACACTCTGGAAACACCATATATTTT.

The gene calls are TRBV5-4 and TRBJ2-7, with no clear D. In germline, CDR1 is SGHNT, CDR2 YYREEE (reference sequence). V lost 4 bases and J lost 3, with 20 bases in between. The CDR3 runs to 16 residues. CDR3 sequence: CASSNPHDGVVYEQYF. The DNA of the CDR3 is TGTGCCAGCAGCAATCCTCACGATGGAGTGGTCTACGAGCAGTACTTC. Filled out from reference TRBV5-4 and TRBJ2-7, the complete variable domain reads ETGVTQSPTHLIKTRGQQVTLRCSSQSGHNTVSWYQQALGQGPQFIFQYYREEENGRGNFPPRFSGLQFPNYSSELNVNALELDDSALYLCASSNPHDGVVYEQYFGPGTRLTVT.

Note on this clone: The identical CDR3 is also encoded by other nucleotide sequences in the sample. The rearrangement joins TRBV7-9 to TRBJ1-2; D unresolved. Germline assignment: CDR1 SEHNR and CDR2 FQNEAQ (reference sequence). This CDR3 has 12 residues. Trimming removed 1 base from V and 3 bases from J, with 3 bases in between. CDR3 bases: TGTGCCAGCAGCTTAGGGGACTATGGCTACACCTTC. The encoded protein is CASSLGDYGYTF.

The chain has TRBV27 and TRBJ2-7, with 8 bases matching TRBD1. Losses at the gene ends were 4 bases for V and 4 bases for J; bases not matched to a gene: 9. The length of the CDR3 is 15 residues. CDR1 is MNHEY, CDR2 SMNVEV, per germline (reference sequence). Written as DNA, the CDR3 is TGTGCCAGCAGTTCACTCCAGGGGGCTAGATACGAGCAGTACTTC. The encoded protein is CASSSLQGARYEQYF.

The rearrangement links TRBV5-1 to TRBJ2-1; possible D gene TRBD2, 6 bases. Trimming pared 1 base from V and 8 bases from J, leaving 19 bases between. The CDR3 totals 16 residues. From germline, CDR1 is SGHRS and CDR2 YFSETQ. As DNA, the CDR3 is TGCGCCAGCAGCTTGAAGCCTCTATGGCGGGATTATGAGCAGTTCTTC. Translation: CASSLKPLWRDYEQFF.

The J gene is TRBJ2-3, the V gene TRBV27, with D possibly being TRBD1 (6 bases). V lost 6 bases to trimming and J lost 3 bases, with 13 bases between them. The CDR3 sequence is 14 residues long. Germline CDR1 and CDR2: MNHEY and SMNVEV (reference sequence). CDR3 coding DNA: TGTGCCAGCAGCTACAGGGTTGGTACAGATACGCAGTATTTT. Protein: CASSYRVGTDTQYF.

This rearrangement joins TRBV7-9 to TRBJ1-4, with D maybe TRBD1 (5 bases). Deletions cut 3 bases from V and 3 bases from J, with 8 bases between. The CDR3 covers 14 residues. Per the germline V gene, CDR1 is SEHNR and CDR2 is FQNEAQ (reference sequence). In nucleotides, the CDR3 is TGTGCCAGCAGCTTGACAGCATCTAATGAAAAACTGTTTTTT. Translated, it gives CASSLTASNEKLFF.

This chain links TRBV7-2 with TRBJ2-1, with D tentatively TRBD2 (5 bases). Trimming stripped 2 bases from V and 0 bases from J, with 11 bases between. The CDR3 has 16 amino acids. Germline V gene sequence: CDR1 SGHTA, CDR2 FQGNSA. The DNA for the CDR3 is TGTGCCAGCAGCTTATCTAGCCATAGCTCCTACAATGAGCAGTTCTTC. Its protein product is CASSLSSHSSYNEQFF.

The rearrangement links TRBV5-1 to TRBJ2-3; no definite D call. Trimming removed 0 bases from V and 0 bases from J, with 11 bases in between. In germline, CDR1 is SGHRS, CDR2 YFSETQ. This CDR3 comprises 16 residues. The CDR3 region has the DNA TGCGCCAGCAGCTTGGTGGCAGGCCTGAGCACAGATACGCAGTATTTT. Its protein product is CASSLVAGLSTDTQYF.

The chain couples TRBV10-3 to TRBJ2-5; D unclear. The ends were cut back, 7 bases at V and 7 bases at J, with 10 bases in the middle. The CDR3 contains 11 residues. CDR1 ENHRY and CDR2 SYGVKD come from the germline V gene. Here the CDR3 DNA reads TGTGCCATCACCCTCTCCGGGACCCAGTACTTC. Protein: CAITLSGTQYF.

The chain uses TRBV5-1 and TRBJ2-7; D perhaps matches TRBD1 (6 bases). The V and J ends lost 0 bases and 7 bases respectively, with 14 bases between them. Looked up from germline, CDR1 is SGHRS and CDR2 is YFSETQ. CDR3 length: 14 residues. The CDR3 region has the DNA TGCGCCAGCAGCTTGGAGCCAGCAAGGGGGGAGCAGTACTTC. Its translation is CASSLEPARGEQYF. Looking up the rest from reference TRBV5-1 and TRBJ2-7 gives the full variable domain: KAGVTQTPRYLIKTRGQQVTLSCSPISGHRSVSWYQQTPGQGLQFLFEYFSETQRNKGNFPGRFSGRQFSNSRSEMNVSTLELGDSALYLCASSLEPARGEQYFGPGTRLTVT.

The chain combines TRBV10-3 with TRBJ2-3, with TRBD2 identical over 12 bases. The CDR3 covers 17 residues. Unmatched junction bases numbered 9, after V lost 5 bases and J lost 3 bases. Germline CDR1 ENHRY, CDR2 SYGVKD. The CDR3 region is CAISPSPGLAGTDTQYF. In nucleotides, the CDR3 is TGTGCCATCAGTCCTTCACCCGGACTAGCGGGGACAGATACGCAGTATTTT.

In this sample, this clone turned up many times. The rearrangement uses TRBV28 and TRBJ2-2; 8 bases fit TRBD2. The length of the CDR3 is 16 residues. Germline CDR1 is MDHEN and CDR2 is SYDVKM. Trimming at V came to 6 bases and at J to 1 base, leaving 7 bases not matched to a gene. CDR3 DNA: TGTGCCAGCAGCCTCCGTAGCGGGGTGAACACCGGGGAGCTGTTTTTT. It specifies CASSLRSGVNTGELFF.

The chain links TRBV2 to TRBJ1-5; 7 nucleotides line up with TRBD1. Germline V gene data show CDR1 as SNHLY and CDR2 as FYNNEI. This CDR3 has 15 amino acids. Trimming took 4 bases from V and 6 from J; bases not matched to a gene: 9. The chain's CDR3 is CASSGWTGGSQPQHF. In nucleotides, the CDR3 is TGTGCCAGCAGTGGTTGGACAGGAGGTAGTCAGCCCCAGCATTTT.

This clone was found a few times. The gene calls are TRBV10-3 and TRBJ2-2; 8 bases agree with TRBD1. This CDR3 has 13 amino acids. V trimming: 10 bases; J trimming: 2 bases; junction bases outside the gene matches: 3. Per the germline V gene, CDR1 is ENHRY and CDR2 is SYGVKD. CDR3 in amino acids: CATGTGNTGELFF. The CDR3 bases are TGTGCCACCGGGACAGGCAACACCGGGGAGCTGTTTTTT.

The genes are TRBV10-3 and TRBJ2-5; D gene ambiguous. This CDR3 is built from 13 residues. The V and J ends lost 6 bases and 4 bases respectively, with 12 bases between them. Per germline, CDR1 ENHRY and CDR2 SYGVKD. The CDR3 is CAISLQPLETQYF. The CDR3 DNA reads TGTGCCATCAGCCTACAGCCGTTAGAGACCCAGTACTTC.

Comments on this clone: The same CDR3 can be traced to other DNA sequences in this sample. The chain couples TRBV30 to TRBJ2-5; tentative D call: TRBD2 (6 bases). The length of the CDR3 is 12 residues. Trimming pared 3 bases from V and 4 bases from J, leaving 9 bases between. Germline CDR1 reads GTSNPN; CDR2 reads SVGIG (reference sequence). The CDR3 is CAWRAGRETQYF. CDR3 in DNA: TGTGCCTGGAGGGCCGGGAGAGAGACCCAGTACTTC.

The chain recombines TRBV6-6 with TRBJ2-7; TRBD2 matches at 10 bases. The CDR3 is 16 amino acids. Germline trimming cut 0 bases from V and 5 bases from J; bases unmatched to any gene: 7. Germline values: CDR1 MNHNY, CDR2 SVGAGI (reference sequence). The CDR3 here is CASSYSPSGRWNEQYF. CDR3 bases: TGTGCCAGCAGTTACTCTCCTAGCGGGAGATGGAACGAGCAGTACTTC.

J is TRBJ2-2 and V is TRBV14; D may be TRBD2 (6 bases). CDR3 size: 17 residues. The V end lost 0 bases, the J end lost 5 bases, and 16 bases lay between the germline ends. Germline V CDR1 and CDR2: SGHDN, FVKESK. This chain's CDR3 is CASSQDRGSRGTGELFF. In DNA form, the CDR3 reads TGTGCCAGCAGCCAAGATCGGGGCAGCCGGGGGACCGGGGAGCTGTTTTTT.

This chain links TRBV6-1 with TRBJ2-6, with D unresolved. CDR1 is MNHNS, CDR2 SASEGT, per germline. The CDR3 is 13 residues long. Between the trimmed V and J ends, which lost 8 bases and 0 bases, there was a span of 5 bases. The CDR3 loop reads CASADSGANVLTF. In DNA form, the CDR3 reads TGTGCCAGCGCTGACTCTGGGGCCAACGTCCTGACTTTC.

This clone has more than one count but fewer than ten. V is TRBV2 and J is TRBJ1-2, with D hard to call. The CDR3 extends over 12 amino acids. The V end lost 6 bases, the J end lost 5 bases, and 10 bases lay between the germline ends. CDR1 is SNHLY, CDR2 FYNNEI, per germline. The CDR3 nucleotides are TGTGCCAGCAGGGTGGGCCAGTATGGCTACACCTTC. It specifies CASRVGQYGYTF.

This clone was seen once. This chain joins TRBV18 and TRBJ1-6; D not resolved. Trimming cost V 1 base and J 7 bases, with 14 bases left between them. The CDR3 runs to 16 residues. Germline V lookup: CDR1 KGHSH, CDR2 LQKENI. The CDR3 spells CASSPQGPGINSPLHF. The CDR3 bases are TGTGCCAGCTCACCACAAGGACCCGGGATCAATTCACCCCTCCACTTT.

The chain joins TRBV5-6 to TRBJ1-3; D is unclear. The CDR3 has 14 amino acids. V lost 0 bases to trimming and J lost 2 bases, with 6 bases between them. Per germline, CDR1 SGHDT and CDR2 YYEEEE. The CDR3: CASSLGGTGNTIYF. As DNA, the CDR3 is TGTGCCAGCAGCTTGGGTGGGACTGGAAACACCATATATTTT.